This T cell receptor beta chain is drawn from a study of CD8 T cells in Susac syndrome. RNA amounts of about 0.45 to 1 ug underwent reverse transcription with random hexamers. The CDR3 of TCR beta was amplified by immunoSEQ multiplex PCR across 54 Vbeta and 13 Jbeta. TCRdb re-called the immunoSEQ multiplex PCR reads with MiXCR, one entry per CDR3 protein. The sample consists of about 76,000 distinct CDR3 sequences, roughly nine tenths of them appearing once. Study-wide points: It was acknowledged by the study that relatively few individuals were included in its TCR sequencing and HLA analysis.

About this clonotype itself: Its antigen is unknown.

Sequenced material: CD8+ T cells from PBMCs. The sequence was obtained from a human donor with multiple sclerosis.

The CDR3 here is CASSEYGRGTF. The CDR3 nucleotides are TGTGCCAGCAGTGAATATGGCCGAGGGACCTTC. The chain links TRBV6-1 to TRBJ1-2; D uncertain. The V end lost 2 bases, the J end lost 14 bases, and 12 bases lay between the germline ends. The CDR3 totals 11 residues. Per germline, CDR1 MNHNS and CDR2 SASEGT.